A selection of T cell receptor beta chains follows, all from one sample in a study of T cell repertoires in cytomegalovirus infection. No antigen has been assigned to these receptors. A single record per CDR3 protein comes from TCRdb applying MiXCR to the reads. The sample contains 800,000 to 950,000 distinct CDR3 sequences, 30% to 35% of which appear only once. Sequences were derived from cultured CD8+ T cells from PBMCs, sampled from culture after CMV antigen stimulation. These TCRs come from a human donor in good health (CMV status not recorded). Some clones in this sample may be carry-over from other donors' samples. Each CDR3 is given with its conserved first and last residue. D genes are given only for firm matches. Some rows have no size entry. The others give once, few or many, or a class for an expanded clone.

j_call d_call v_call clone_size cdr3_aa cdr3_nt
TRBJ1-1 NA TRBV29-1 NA CSVESGSQGKAFF TGCAGCGTTGAAAGTGGGTCGCAGGGAAAAGCTTTCTTT
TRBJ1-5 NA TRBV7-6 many CASSFGLDSNQPQHF TGTGCCAGCAGCTTCGGGCTAGATAGCAATCAGCCCCAGCATTTT
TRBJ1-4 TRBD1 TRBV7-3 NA CASSFGTGAGRSGAHNEKLFF TGTGCCAGCAGCTTCGGGACAGGGGCCGGGCGCTCAGGGGCTCACAATGAAAAACTGTTTTTT
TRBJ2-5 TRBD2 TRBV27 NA CASSPGLAGDPSETQYF TGTGCCAGCAGTCCCGGACTAGCGGGGGACCCCTCCGAGACCCAGTACTTC
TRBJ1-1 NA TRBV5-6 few CASSLGPDRFTEAFF TGTGCCAGCAGCTTGGGCCCTGACCGCTTCACTGAAGCTTTCTTT
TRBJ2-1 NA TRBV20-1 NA CSAFDGSYNEQFF TGCAGTGCTTTTGACGGAAGTTACAATGAGCAGTTCTTC
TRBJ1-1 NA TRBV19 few CASSPRGSVLIAEAFF TGTGCCAGTAGCCCTCGGGGAAGTGTATTGATCGCTGAAGCTTTCTTT
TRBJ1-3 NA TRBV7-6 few CASSGSWGNTIYF TGTGCCAGCAGCGGGAGCTGGGGAAACACCATATATTTT
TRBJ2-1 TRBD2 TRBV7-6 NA CASSWETSGGPLGEQFF TGTGCCAGCAGCTGGGAGACTAGCGGGGGGCCGTTGGGTGAGCAGTTCTTC
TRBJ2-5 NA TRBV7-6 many CASRPPGQETQYF TGTGCCAGCAGGCCACCGGGCCAAGAGACCCAGTACTTC
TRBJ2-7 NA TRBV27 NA CASSLSPRTREQYF TGTGCCAGCAGTTTATCGCCCAGGACACGCGAGCAGTACTTC
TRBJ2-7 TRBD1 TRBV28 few CASSLTRDRGSYEQYF TGTGCCAGCAGTTTAACCCGGGACAGGGGCTCCTACGAGCAGTACTTC
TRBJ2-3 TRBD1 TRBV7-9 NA CASSSVGWDSPTDTQYF TGTGCCAGCAGCTCAGTGGGCTGGGACAGTCCCACAGATACGCAGTATTTT
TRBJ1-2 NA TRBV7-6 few CASSPHPGRGANYGYTF TGTGCCAGCAGCCCCCACCCCGGGAGGGGCGCTAACTATGGCTACACCTTC
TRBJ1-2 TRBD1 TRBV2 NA CASSEFPLPGQGGNGYTF TGTGCCAGCAGTGAATTTCCCCTCCCGGGACAGGGCGGGAATGGCTACACCTTC
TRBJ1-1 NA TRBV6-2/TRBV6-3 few CASRVQMNTEAFF TGTGCCAGCCGGGTCCAAATGAACACTGAAGCTTTCTTT
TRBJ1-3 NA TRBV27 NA CASSPLEGATSGNTIYF TGTGCCAGCAGCCCTCTCGAAGGGGCGACCTCTGGAAACACCATATATTTT
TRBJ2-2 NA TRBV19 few CASNVIGAPGNTGELFF TGTGCCAGTAACGTTATAGGAGCGCCTGGGAACACCGGGGAGCTGTTTTTT
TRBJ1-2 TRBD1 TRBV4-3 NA CASSQDRDSGYGYTF TGCGCCAGCAGCCAGGACAGGGATTCGGGCTATGGCTACACCTTC
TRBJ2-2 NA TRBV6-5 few CASSYLLAGELFF TGTGCCAGCAGTTACTTACTAGCCGGGGAGCTGTTTTTT
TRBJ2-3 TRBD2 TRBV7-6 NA CASSRQAGRLTDTQYF TGTGCTAGCAGCCGACAAGCGGGGAGGCTCACAGATACGCAGTATTTT